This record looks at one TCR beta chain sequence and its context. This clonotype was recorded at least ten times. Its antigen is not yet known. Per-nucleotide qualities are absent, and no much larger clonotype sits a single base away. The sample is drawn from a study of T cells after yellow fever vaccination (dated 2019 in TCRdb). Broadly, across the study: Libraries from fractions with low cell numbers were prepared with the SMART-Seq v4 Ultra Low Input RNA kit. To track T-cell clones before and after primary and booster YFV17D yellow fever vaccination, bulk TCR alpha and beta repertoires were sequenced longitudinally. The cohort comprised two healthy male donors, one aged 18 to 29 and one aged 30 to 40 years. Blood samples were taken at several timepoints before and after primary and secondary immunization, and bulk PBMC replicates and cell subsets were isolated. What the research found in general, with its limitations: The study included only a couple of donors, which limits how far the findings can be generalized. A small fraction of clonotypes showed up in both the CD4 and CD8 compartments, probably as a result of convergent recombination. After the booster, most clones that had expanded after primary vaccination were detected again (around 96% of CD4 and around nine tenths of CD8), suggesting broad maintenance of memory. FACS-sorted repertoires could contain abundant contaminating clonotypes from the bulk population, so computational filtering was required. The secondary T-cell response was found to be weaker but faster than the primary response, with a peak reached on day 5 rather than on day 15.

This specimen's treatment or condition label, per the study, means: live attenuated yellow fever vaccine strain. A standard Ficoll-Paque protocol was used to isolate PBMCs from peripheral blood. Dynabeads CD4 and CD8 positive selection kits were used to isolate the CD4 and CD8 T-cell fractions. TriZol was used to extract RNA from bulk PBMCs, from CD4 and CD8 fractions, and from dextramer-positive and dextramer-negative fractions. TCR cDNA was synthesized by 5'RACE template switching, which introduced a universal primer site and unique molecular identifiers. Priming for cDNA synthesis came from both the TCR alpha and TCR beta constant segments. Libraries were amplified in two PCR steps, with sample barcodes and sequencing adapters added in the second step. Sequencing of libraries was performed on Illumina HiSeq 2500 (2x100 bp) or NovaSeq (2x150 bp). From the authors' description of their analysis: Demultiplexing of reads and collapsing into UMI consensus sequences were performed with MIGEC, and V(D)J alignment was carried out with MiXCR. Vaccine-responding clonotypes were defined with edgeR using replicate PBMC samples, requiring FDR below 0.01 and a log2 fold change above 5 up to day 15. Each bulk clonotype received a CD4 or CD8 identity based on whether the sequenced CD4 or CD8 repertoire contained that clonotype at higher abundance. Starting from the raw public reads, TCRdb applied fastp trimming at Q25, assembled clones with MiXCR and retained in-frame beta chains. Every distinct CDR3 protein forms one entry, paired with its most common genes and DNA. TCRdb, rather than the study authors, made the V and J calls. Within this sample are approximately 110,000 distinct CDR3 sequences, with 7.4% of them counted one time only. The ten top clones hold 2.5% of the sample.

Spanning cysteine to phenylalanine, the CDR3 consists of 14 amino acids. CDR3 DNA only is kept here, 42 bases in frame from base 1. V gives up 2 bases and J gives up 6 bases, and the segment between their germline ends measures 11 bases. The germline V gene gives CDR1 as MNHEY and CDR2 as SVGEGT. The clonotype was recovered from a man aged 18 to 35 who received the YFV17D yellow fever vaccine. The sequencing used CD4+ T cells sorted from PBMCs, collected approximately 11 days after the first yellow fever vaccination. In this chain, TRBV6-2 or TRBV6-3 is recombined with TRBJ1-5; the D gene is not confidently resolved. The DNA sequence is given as TGTGCCAGCAGTTACAGCCGGCACAGTCAGCCCCAGCATTTT. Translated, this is CASSYSRHSQPQHF.